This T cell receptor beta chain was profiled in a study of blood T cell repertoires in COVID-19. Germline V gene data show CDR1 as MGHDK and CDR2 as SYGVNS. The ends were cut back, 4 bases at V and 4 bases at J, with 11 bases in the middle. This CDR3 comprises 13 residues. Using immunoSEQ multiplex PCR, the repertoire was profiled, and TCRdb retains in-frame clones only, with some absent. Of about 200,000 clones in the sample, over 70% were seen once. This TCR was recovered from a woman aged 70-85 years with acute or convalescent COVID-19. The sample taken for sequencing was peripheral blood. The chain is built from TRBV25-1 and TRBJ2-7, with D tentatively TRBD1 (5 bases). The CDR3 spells CASSGQGSYEQYF. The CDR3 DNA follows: TGTGCCAGCAGTGGTCAGGGCTCATACGAGCAGTACTTC.